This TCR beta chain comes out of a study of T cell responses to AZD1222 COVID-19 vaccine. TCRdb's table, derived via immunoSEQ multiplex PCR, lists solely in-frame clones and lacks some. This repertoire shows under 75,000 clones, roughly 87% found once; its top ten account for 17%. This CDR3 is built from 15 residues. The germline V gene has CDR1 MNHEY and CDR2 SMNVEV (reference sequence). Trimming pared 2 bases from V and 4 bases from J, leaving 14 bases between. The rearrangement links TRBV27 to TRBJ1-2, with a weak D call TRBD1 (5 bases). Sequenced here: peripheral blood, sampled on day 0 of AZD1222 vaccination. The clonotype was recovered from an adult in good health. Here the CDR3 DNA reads TGTGCCAGCAGTTTAACGCCCAGGGTTTTCTATGGCTACACCTTC. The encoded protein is CASSLTPRVFYGYTF.